This T cell receptor beta chain was documented in a study of early T cells in non-severe SARS-CoV-2 infection. Turning to the study itself: The study sequenced bulk RNA from unsorted whole blood, with chains unpaired. Whole-study findings and limits: Sequences matched to VDJdb favored anti-spike CD8 responses, while private and CD4 specificities were missed.

The protocol attached unique molecular identifiers to individual cDNA molecules. One entry per CDR3 protein, called by TCRdb with MiXCR from the 5' RACE reads. The top ten hold around 4.2% of the sample, which has just under 65,000 distinct CDR3 sequences, about 12% seen once. This clonotype was seen ten or more times. Its antigen is still unknown. This CDR3 has 12 amino acids. Trimming took 2 bases from V and 2 from J, leaving 4 bases between them. The V gene's germline CDR1 is MNHNY and CDR2 SVGAGI (reference sequence). The chain couples TRBV6-6 to TRBJ2-7; D is uncertain. The origin of this receptor is an adult who was a healthcare worker with PCR-confirmed SARS-CoV-2 infection or an uninfected control (not recorded which). Material: whole blood. CDR3 sequence: CASSYLAYEQYF. The CDR3 coding sequence is TGTGCCAGCAGTTACCTGGCCTACGAGCAGTACTTC.